This T cell receptor beta chain was identified in a study of cytomegalovirus exposure and HLA in healthy donors. About this clone: The antigen is undetermined.

Study-level points and caveats: A prior analysis recorded that most TCR beta V segments were productive about 90% or about 30% of the time.

The primer mix had 60 Vbeta and 13 Jbeta primers. Sequencing used immunoSEQ multiplex PCR; TCRdb keeps in-frame clones, though not all of them. The sample contains under 150,000 clones, approximately 80% of which appear only once. Looked up from germline, CDR1 is LNHNV and CDR2 is YYDKDF (reference sequence). V was pared by 8 bases and J by 5 bases, with 13 bases between. The CDR3 has 12 amino acids. This TCR was recovered from a woman between 40 and 50 years old in good health and CMV-seronegative. The sequencing sample was made of PBMCs. J is TRBJ2-7 and V is TRBV15, with D possibly being TRBD2 (7 bases). The CDR3, as DNA: TGTGCCACCCAATCGGGGGGCCACGAGCAGTACTTC. Protein product: CATQSGGHEQYF.